Given below is one T cell receptor beta chain in context. The junction shows a germline mismatch at one end, possibly a read error. Germline V gives CDR1 SNHLY, CDR2 FYNNEI. CDR3 size: 13 residues. This specimen belongs to a study of lymphopenia after photon versus proton radiotherapy. Method: immunoSEQ multiplex PCR; TCRdb's copy keeps in-frame clones and lacks some. The sample includes 55,000 to 75,000 clones, roughly 88% of them seen just once. The chain joins TRBV2 to TRBJ2-1; TRBD2 might be the D (5 bases). Sequences were derived from peripheral blood, sampled from a patient treated with photon-based radiotherapy. The TCR was taken from a woman in her seventies with pancreatic cancer. The CDR3 DNA sequence: TGTGCCAGTAGTGTTGGAGGATGGGGTGAGCAGTTCTTC. This gives the protein CASSVGGWGEQFF.